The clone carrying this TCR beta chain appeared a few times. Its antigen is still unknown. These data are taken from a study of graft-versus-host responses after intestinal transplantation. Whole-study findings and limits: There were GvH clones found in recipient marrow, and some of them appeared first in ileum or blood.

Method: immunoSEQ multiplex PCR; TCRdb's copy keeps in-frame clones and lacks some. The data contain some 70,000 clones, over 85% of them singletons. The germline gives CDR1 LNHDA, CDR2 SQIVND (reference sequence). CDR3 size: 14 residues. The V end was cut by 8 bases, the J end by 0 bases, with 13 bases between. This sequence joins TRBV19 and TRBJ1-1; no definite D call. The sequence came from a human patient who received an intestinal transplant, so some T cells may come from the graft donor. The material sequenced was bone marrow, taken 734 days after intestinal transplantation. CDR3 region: CASFEVGLNTEAFF. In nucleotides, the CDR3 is TGTGCCAGTTTCGAGGTGGGGTTGAACACTGAAGCTTTCTTT.